The clone carrying this T cell receptor (beta chain) was observed once. Study processing details: Reference gene primer amplification in the assay estimated nucleated cell counts. Profiling relied on immunoSEQ multiplex PCR, and the TCRdb table lists in-frame clones only, not all of them. The DNA was the basis for D and trimming; V, J and clone size are from that table. The repertoire holds about 400,000 clones, with 88% as singletons. Participant age was roughly 18 to 89 years, and participants resided in fewer than 30 US areas. Each participant's cohort was designated according to participant-reported clinical history. The data stem from a study of blood T cell repertoires in COVID-19. Study background: There were acute and convalescent COVID-19 samples, and they came from the United States, Italy and Spain.

Germline V CDR1 and CDR2: SGHDT, YYEEEE. The CDR3 is 13 residues long. Trimming removed 1 base from V and 3 bases from J, with 5 bases in between. The sequence was collected from a woman aged 40-49 years with acute COVID-19. This chain joins TRBV5-6 and TRBJ1-3; D not certain. Sample: PBMCs or T cells enriched from blood (not recorded which). The CDR3 is CASSLLLGNTIYF. Written as DNA, the CDR3 is TGTGCCAGCAGCTTGTTACTTGGAAACACCATATATTTT.